The 16 T cell receptor beta chains presented below share a single source sample, sequenced in a study of T cell changes during pregnancy in multiple sclerosis. Repertoires were generated with immunoSEQ multiplex PCR, while TCRdb's copy carries only in-frame clones and drops some. The top ten clones hold about 0.64% of a sample with under 70,000 clones, over 80% of them seen once. Source: CD4+ T cells from peripheral blood mononuclear cells, taken after pregnancy. The source of these receptors is a female donor with multiple sclerosis, enrolled in a pregnancy study.

The chain recombines TRBV27 with TRBJ2-1; 9 bases line up with TRBD2. The junction had 4 bases not matched to a gene; V was cut back by 2 bases and J by 8 bases. This CDR3 is 14 amino acids long. CDR1 is MNHEY and CDR2 is SMNVEV in the germline V gene (reference sequence). The chain's CDR3 is CASSLSGGFYEQFF. CDR3 in DNA: TGTGCCAGCAGTTTAAGCGGGGGGTTCTATGAGCAGTTCTTC.

The table lists this clone with a count of one. The CDR3 reads CASSQERSDYGYTF. CDR3 bases: TGCGCCAGCAGCCAAGAGAGGTCCGACTATGGCTACACCTTC. The V call is TRBV4-3, the J call TRBJ1-2; the D is unclear. This CDR3 has 14 residues. Trimming removed 0 bases at V and 3 bases at J, with 8 bases between. Germline-derived CDR1 and CDR2 are LGHNA and YSLEER.

This clone was observed once. The chain recombines TRBV5-1 with TRBJ2-7; 11 bases agree with TRBD1. This CDR3 spans 16 amino acids. Germline-derived CDR1 and CDR2 are SGHRS and YFSETQ. Germline trimming cut 4 bases from V and 2 bases from J; bases unmatched to any gene: 8. The CDR3, as DNA: TGCGCCAGCAGCGATGGTCCGGGACAGGGGGCCTACGAGCAGTACTTC. Translation: CASSDGPGQGAYEQYF.

The table lists this clone with a count of one. This chain joins TRBV7-2 and TRBJ2-7; D is unclear. This CDR3 has 14 residues. Trimming shortened V by 5 bases and J by 2 bases, and 13 bases separated the two germline ends. Germline V gene sequence: CDR1 SGHTA, CDR2 FQGNSA. In DNA, the CDR3 is TGTGCCAGCAGCGCACGGCGGCGCACCTACGAGCAGTACTTC. Translated, it gives CASSARRRTYEQYF. Full variable domain (remainder filled in from reference TRBV7-2 and TRBJ2-7): GAGVSQSPSNKVTEKGKDVELRCDPISGHTALYWYRQSLGQGLEFLIYFQGNSAPDKSGLPSDRFSAERTGGSVSTLTIQRTQQEDSAVYLCASSARRRTYEQYFGPGTRLTVT.

This chain links TRBV23-1 with TRBJ1-6; 9 bases line up with TRBD1. TRBV23-1 qualifies as an ORF whose function is uncertain. J lost 9 bases, V lost 0 bases, and 6 bases had no gene match. The CDR3 runs to 16 residues. The CDR3 reads CASSQSGDRESSPLHF. The CDR3 nucleotides read TGCGCCAGCAGTCAATCGGGGGACAGGGAGTCTTCACCCCTCCACTTT.

The chain recombines TRBV7-3 with TRBJ2-5, with 8 bases lining up with TRBD2. Germline CDR1 reads SGHTA; CDR2 reads FQGTGA. With V trimmed by 4 bases and J by 4 bases, 5 bases remained unmatched. The CDR3 totals 14 residues. The CDR3 loop reads CASSSGGPPETQYF. The CDR3 DNA reads as TGTGCCAGCAGCTCGGGGGGGCCGCCAGAGACCCAGTACTTC. The full variable domain, completed using reference TRBV7-3 and TRBJ2-5, is GAGVSQTPSNKVTEKGKYVELRCDPISGHTALYWYRQSLGQGPEFLIYFQGTGAADDSGLPNDRFFAVRPEGSVSTLKIQRTERGDSAVYLCASSSGGPPETQYFGPGTRLLVL.

This clone has just one count. This chain connects TRBV9 to TRBJ1-3, with D perhaps TRBD1 (5 bases). The CDR3 totals 14 residues. With 0 bases removed from V and 4 bases from J, the gap between germline ends came to 8 bases. The V gene's germline CDR1 is SGDLS and CDR2 YYNGEE. For the CDR3, the DNA is TGTGCCAGCAGCGTAGTGGACAACGGAAACACCATATATTTT. It codes for CASSVVDNGNTIYF.

V is TRBV7-3 and J is TRBJ1-2; D is unresolved. The CDR3 loop spans 13 amino acids. V was cut by 5 bases and J by 4 bases, with 11 bases left in between. CDR1 SGHTA and CDR2 FQGTGA come from the germline V gene. The CDR3 DNA reads as TGTGCCAGCAGCCCCCAAGGAGCCTATGGCTACACCTTC. Translating gives CASSPQGAYGYTF.

The chain links TRBV7-2 to TRBJ1-5; TRBD1 agrees at 7 bases. Germline V CDR1 and CDR2: SGHTA, FQGNSA. V lost 1 base, J lost 2 bases, and 5 bases stayed unmatched. This CDR3 comprises 16 residues. This CDR3 reads CASSLDGTARNQPQHF. The CDR3 coding sequence is TGTGCCAGCAGCTTAGATGGGACAGCCCGCAATCAGCCCCAGCATTTT.

The V and J genes are TRBV5-1 and TRBJ1-4; 10 positions agree with TRBD1. V gave up 0 bases and J gave up 7 bases; unmatched junction bases: 3. This CDR3 region has 15 residues. Germline CDR1 SGHRS, CDR2 YFSETQ. The CDR3 here is CASSLDGTGAEKLFF. CDR3 DNA: TGCGCCAGCAGCTTGGATGGGACAGGGGCTGAAAAACTGTTTTTT.

V usage is TRBV4-2 and J usage is TRBJ1-6, with D possibly matching TRBD1 (6 bases). V was trimmed by 0 bases and J by 10 bases, leaving 22 bases between them. The CDR3 covers 18 residues. In germline, CDR1 is LGHNA, CDR2 YNFKEQ. CDR3 nucleotide sequence: TGTGCCAGCAGCCAAGATGTGGGCAGGGGTTGGGATTTATCACCCCTCCACTTT. Protein: CASSQDVGRGWDLSPLHF.

The V gene is TRBV19, the J gene TRBJ1-2; D is unclear. Germline V gene lookup returns CDR1 LNHDA and CDR2 SQIVND (reference sequence). The CDR3 spans 12 residues. V was trimmed by 6 bases and J by 7 bases, leaving 12 bases between them. CDR3 loop: CASRPTTSGYTF. The CDR3 DNA is TGTGCCAGTAGGCCGACTACGAGTGGCTACACCTTC.

The DNA of the CDR3 is TGTGCCAGCAGTTACTCGAAATGGGCTCCCACAGATACGCAGTATTTT. Translating gives CASSYSKWAPTDTQYF. V is TRBV6-5 and J is TRBJ2-3; no clear D gene. Trimming removed 0 bases from V and 2 bases from J, with 12 bases in between. Germline V lookup: CDR1 MNHEY, CDR2 SVGAGI. CDR3 length equals 16 residues.

V is TRBV11-2 and J is TRBJ2-3, with 7 bases lining up with TRBD1. The germline V gene encodes CDR1 SGHAT and CDR2 FQNNGV. The CDR3 runs 15 residues. After removal of 1 base from V and 5 bases from J, the junction contained 6 bases not matched to a gene. CDR3 amino acids: CASSLGVTGLDTQYF. The CDR3 coding sequence is TGTGCCAGCAGCTTAGGAGTGACAGGGCTAGATACGCAGTATTTT.

Only a few counts were recorded for this clone. The V call is TRBV7-9, the J call TRBJ1-6; TRBD1 matches 9 bases. The CDR3 contains 14 residues. Losses at the gene ends were 5 bases for V and 7 bases for J; bases not matched to a gene: 3. Germline V gives CDR1 SEHNR, CDR2 FQNEAQ (reference sequence). The CDR3 spells CASSRTGANSPLHF. The CDR3 DNA reads TGTGCCAGCAGCCGGACAGGGGCGAATTCACCCCTCCACTTT.

The V gene is TRBV7-9, the J gene TRBJ1-5; 7 nucleotides match TRBD1. The germline CDR1 and CDR2 sequences are SEHNR and FQNEAQ (reference sequence). The CDR3 consists of 15 residues. With V trimmed by 5 bases and J by 3 bases, 7 bases remained unmatched. CDR3: CASSPTGLYNQPQHF. Written as DNA, the CDR3 is TGTGCCAGCAGCCCGACAGGGCTATACAATCAGCCCCAGCATTTT.